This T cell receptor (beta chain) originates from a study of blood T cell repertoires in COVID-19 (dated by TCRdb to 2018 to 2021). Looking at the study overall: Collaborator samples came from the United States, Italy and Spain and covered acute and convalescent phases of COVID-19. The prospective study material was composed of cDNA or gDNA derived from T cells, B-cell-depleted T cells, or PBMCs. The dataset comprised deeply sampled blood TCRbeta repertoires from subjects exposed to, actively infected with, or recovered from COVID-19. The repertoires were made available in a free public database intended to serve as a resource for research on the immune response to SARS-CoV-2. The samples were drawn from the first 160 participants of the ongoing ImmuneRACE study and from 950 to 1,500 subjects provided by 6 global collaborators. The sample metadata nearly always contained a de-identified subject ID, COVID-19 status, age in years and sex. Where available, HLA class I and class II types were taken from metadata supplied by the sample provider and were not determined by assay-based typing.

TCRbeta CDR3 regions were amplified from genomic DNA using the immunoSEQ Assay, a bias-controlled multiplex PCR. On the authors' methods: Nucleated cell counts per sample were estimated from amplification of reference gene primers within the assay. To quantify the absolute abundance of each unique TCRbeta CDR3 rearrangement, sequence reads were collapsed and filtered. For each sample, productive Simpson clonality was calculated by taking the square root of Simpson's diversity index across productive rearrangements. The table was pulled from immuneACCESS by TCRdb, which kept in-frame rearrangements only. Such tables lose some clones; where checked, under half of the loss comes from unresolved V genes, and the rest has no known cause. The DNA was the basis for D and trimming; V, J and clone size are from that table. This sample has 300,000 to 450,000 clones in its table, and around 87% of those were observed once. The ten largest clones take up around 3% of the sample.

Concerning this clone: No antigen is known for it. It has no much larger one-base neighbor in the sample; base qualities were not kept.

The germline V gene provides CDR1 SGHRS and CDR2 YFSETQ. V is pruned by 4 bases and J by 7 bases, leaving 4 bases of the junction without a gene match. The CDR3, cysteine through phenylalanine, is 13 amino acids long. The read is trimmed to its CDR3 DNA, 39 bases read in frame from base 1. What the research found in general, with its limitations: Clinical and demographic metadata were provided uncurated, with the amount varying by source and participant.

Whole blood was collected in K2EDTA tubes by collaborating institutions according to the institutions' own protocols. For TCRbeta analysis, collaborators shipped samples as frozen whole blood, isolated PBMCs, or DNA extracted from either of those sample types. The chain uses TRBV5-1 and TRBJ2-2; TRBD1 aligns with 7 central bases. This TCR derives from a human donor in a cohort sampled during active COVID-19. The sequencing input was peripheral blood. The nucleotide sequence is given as TGCGCCAGCAGCACCCAGGGGGACGGGGAGCTGTTTTTT. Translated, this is CASSTQGDGELFF.